A selection of T cell receptor beta chains follows, all from one sample in a study of blood T cell repertoires in COVID-19. TCRdb's copy holds only in-frame clones and misses some; the assay was immunoSEQ multiplex PCR. The sample includes more than 100,000 clones, around 79% of them seen just once. Input material: peripheral blood. These receptors came from a man aged 65-85 years with acute or convalescent COVID-19. The CDR3 runs from the conserved cysteine through the conserved F or W. D genes are given only for firm matches. Clone size is stated in some rows and not others, as once, few, many or a class when expanded.

V: TRBV5-4
D: TRBD1
J: TRBJ2-7
size: .
CDR3: CASSPAGTGYEQYF
DNA: TGTGCCAGCAGCCCTGCCGGGACAGGGTACGAGCAGTACTTC

V: TRBV11-3
D: TRBD2
J: TRBJ2-5
size: once
CDR3: CASSLDLSAGGETQYF
DNA: TGTGCCAGCAGCTTAGATCTAAGCGCGGGGGGGGAGACCCAGTACTTC

V: TRBV29-1
D: .
J: TRBJ1-1
size: few
CDR3: CSVEESTRTEAFF
DNA: TGCAGCGTTGAAGAATCTACCCGGACTGAAGCTTTCTTT

V: TRBV4-3
D: TRBD2
J: TRBJ2-7
size: .
CDR3: CASSPLAGSYEQYF
DNA: TGCGCCAGCAGCCCCTTAGCGGGGTCCTACGAGCAGTACTTC

V: TRBV4-2
D: TRBD2
J: TRBJ2-3
size: .
CDR3: CASSKLAGLDTQYF
DNA: TGTGCCAGCAGCAAACTAGCGGGGTTGGATACGCAGTATTTT

V: TRBV18
D: .
J: TRBJ1-1
size: .
CDR3: CASKPSTVTGTEAFF
DNA: TGTGCCAGCAAACCTTCTACGGTTACAGGCACTGAAGCTTTCTTT

V: TRBV5-4
D: .
J: TRBJ2-2
size: few
CDR3: CASSLVGVGELFF
DNA: TGTGCCAGCAGCCTTGTAGGGGTCGGGGAGCTGTTTTTT

V: TRBV5-6
D: TRBD1
J: TRBJ1-2
size: .
CDR3: CASSLPDRDGYTF
DNA: TGTGCCAGCAGCTTACCAGACAGGGATGGCTACACCTTC

V: TRBV24-1
D: TRBD1
J: TRBJ1-2
size: .
CDR3: CATSEPGTGGSGYTF
DNA: TGTGCCACCAGTGAGCCGGGGACAGGGGGCTCGGGCTACACCTTC

V: TRBV19
D: TRBD1
J: TRBJ1-2
size: .
CDR3: CASSILTGRTGYTF
DNA: TGTGCCAGTAGTATTTTGACAGGGAGAACTGGCTACACCTTC

V: TRBV18
D: .
J: TRBJ1-5
size: .
CDR3: CASSPGQHSNQPQHF
DNA: TGTGCCAGCTCTCCCGGACAGCATAGCAATCAGCCCCAGCATTTT

V: TRBV6-2/TRBV6-3
D: .
J: TRBJ1-2
size: .
CDR3: CASSYPGLQYGYTF
DNA: TGTGCCAGCAGTTACCCCGGGTTACAATATGGCTACACCTTC

V: TRBV6-5
D: .
J: TRBJ1-2
size: .
CDR3: CASSYPGGYGGYTF
DNA: TGTGCCAGCAGTTACCCGGGGGGGTATGGTGGCTACACCTTC

V: TRBV7-3
D: TRBD1
J: TRBJ1-2
size: many
CDR3: CASSLDRVGYTF
DNA: TGTGCCAGCAGCTTAGACAGGGTCGGCTACACCTTC

V: TRBV11-3
D: .
J: TRBJ1-1
size: once
CDR3: CASSGRNTEAFF
DNA: TGTGCCAGCAGCGGGAGGAACACTGAAGCTTTCTTT

V: TRBV7-8
D: TRBD1
J: TRBJ1-4
size: .
CDR3: CASSLALGTGYEKLFF
DNA: TGTGCCAGCAGCTTAGCACTCGGGACAGGGTATGAAAAACTGTTTTTT

V: TRBV6-4
D: .
J: TRBJ1-6
size: .
CDR3: CATGGGVFPSSSYNSPLHF
DNA: TGTGCCACCGGGGGAGGGGTATTTCCGAGTAGCTCCTATAATTCACCCCTCCACTTT

V: TRBV6-5
D: .
J: TRBJ2-3
size: .
CDR3: CASSYSGARGTDTQYF
DNA: TGTGCCAGCAGTTACTCGGGGGCGCGAGGCACAGATACGCAGTATTTT

V: TRBV9
D: .
J: TRBJ2-7
size: few
CDR3: CASSQHGTASYEQYF
DNA: TGTGCCAGCAGCCAACATGGGACTGCGAGCTACGAGCAGTACTTC

V: TRBV7-3
D: TRBD1
J: TRBJ2-3
size: .
CDR3: CASSHWDRPHYETTDTQYF
DNA: TGTGCCAGCAGCCACTGGGACAGACCGCACTACGAGACCACAGATACGCAGTATTTT

V: TRBV6-2/TRBV6-3
D: .
J: TRBJ1-5
size: .
CDR3: CASSYKRGYQPQHF
DNA: TGTGCCAGCAGTTATAAAAGGGGATATCAGCCCCAGCATTTT

V: TRBV4-3
D: TRBD1
J: TRBJ2-2
size: .
CDR3: CASSPGQMNTGELFF
DNA: TGCGCCAGCAGCCCGGGACAGATGAACACCGGGGAGCTGTTTTTT

V: TRBV7-8
D: .
J: TRBJ1-1
size: .
CDR3: CASSLAILRQGNTEAFF
DNA: TGTGCCAGCAGCTTAGCTATTTTGCGGCAGGGGAACACTGAAGCTTTCTTT

V: TRBV2
D: .
J: TRBJ1-5
size: once
CDR3: CASSVQAAFNQPQHF
DNA: TGTGCCAGCTCTGTACAGGCGGCTTTCAATCAGCCCCAGCATTTT